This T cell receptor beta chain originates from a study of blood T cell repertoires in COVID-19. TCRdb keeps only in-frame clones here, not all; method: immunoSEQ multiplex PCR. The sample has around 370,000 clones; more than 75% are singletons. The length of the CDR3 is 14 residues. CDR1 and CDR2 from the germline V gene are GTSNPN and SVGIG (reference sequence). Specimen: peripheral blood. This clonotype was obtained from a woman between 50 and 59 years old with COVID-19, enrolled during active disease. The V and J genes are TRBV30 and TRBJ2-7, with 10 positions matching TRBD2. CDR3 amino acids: CATSGVLAGTEQYF. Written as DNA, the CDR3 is TGTGCGACTAGTGGGGTACTAGCGGGAACCGAGCAGTACTTC.